What follows describes a single T cell receptor beta chain. This receptor's antigen is unknown. Base qualities are missing; no much larger clone stands one base away. The data derive from a study of control samples from healthy donors and cancer patients (TCRdb year 2020). Library construction relied on the immunoSEQ multiplex PCR assay. TCRdb stores this immuneACCESS table with in-frame sequences only. Part of the clones is absent; in the studies checked, under half of the shortfall reflects unresolved V genes, and no reason is known for the rest. For this sample the table gives 120,000 to 150,000 clones, of which roughly 92% were detected only once. The top ten constitute 10% to 12% of the sample. CDR1 and CDR2 are read off the germline V gene as MDHEN and SYDVKM. Reading from cysteine to phenylalanine, the CDR3 counts 16 amino acids. Kept here is only the CDR3 DNA, which spans 48 bases and is read in frame from base 1. Cut back by 4 bases and 3 bases, the V and J ends lie 18 bases apart.

The receptor was isolated from a man under 40 in good health. The V gene is TRBV28 and the J gene is TRBJ1-2; no confident D gene assignment can be made. The sequencing input was blood. CDR3 loop: CASSSPAVGPHYGYTF. The base sequence is TGTGCCAGCAGTTCGCCGGCGGTAGGACCTCACTATGGCTACACCTTC.